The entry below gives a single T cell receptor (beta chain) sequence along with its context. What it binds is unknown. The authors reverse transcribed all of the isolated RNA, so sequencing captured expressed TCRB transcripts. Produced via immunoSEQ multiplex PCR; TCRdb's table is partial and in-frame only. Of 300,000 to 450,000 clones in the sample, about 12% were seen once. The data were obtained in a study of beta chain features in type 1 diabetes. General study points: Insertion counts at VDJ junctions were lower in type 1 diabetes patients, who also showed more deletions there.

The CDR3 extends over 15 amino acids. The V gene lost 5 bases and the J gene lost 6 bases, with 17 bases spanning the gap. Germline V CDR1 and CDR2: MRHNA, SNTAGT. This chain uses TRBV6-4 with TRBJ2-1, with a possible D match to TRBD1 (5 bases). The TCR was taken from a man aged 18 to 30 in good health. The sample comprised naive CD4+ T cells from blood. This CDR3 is CASSQGALMGNEQFF. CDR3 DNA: TGTGCCAGCAGTCAAGGGGCGTTGATGGGCAATGAGCAGTTCTTC.